Listed below are T cell receptor beta chains from one sample, sequenced in a study of blood T cells in healthy people across ages. TCRdb processed the 5' RACE reads anew with MiXCR; each CDR3 protein has one entry. Here the sample spans hundreds of thousands of distinct CDR3 sequences, about 62% being singletons. Sequencing input: blood. Receptors originate from a man aged 25-45 years in good health. The CDR3 runs from the conserved cysteine through the conserved F or W. Each record gives: V gene, CDR3 length, D gene, J gene, clone size, CDR3 protein, CDR3 DNA. D genes are given only for firm matches. The size field is filled for only some rows; it gives once, few, many or a size class.

>TRBV7-6|14|TRBD2|TRBJ2-5|once
CASSLKTSGETQYF
TGTGCCAGCAGCTTGAAGACTAGCGGAGAGACCCAGTACTTC
>TRBV3-1|14|TRBD2|TRBJ2-1|.
CASSQPREGDEQFF
TGTGCCAGCAGCCAACCACGGGAGGGGGATGAGCAGTTCTTC
>TRBV7-2|16|TRBD1|TRBJ2-6|.
CASSLFPQGGANVLTF
TGTGCCAGCAGCTTATTTCCACAGGGGGGGGCCAACGTCCTGACTTTC
>TRBV24-1|16|.|TRBJ2-3|.
CATSDLAFGSTDTQYF
TGTGCCACCAGTGATTTAGCCTTCGGTAGCACAGATACGCAGTATTTT
>TRBV6-2/TRBV6-3|14|TRBD1|TRBJ2-7|.
CASRTPGQGGEQYF
TGTGCCAGCAGAACCCCGGGACAGGGAGGCGAGCAGTACTTC
>TRBV25-1|14|TRBD1|TRBJ2-7|.
CATAGQGARDEQYF
TGTGCCACCGCTGGACAGGGGGCGCGCGACGAGCAGTACTTC
>TRBV5-1|16|TRBD2|TRBJ2-5|once
CASSTRTSGYQETQYF
TGCGCCAGCAGCACGAGGACTAGCGGGTACCAAGAGACCCAGTACTTC
>TRBV7-2|14|TRBD2|TRBJ2-3|.
CASRITSGTDTQYF
TGTGCCAGCAGAATTACTAGCGGAACAGATACGCAGTATTTT
>TRBV7-2|16|TRBD1|TRBJ1-2|.
CASSSHTGGLDYGYTF
TGTGCCAGCAGCTCCCATACAGGGGGATTAGACTATGGCTACACCTTC
>TRBV4-3|15|.|TRBJ1-6|once
CASSQPGPPNSPLHF
TGCGCCAGCAGCCAACCGGGACCGCCTAATTCACCCCTCCACTTT
>TRBV5-1|16|.|TRBJ2-5|.
CASRLGRFQTGETQYF
TGCGCCAGCCGCTTGGGGCGGTTCCAGACAGGAGAGACCCAGTACTTC
>TRBV7-2|15|.|TRBJ2-3|.
CASSLPPGGTDTQYF
TGTGCCAGCAGCTTACCTCCCGGTGGTACAGATACGCAGTATTTT
>TRBV18|14|TRBD1|TRBJ1-2|.
CASSSDRALYGYTF
TGTGCCAGCTCATCGGACAGGGCGTTATATGGCTACACCTTC
>TRBV7-2|18|TRBD1|TRBJ1-1|.
CASSTPRLTGEANTEAFF
TGTGCCAGCAGCACCCCTCGTTTGACAGGGGAAGCGAACACTGAAGCTTTCTTT
>TRBV9|14|.|TRBJ2-5|.
CASSAHAGDNEQYF
TGTGCCAGCAGCGCCCATGCAGGGGATAATGAGCAGTACTTC
>TRBV7-2|17|.|TRBJ1-5|.
CASSLGVGQLRNQPQHF
TGTGCCAGCAGCTTAGGGGTCGGACAGTTACGCAATCAGCCCCAGCATTTT
>TRBV20-1|15|.|TRBJ1-4|.
CSARGTLSANEKLFF
TGCAGTGCTAGAGGGACATTAAGTGCCAATGAAAAACTGTTTTTT
>TRBV7-9|13|.|TRBJ2-3|few
CASSRQEADTQYF
TGTGCCAGCAGCCGCCAAGAGGCAGATACGCAGTATTTT
>TRBV12-3/TRBV12-4|13|.|TRBJ1-1|.
CASSFGGDTEAFF
TGTGCCAGCAGTTTCGGGGGGGATACTGAAGCTTTCTTT
>TRBV2|16|TRBD2|TRBJ2-5|.
CASKQTSGGFQETQYF
TGTGCCAGCAAGCAGACTAGCGGGGGGTTCCAAGAGACCCAGTACTTC
>TRBV7-6|14|.|TRBJ1-1|.
CASSLTVGGTEAFF
TGTGCCAGCAGCTTAACCGTGGGCGGCACTGAAGCTTTCTTT
>TRBV29-1|14|TRBD1|TRBJ2-1|few
CSGEGQGAYNEQFF
TGCAGCGGAGAGGGACAGGGGGCCTACAATGAGCAGTTCTTC
>TRBV6-5|14|.|TRBJ1-1|.
CASSYSFGVTEAFF
TGTGCCAGCAGTTACTCGTTTGGGGTCACTGAAGCTTTCTTT
>TRBV4-3|17|TRBD2|TRBJ2-1|.
CASSQDGTSGGYNEQFF
TGCGCCAGCAGCCAAGATGGGACTAGCGGGGGCTACAATGAGCAGTTCTTC
>TRBV4-1|15|TRBD1|TRBJ2-7|.
CASSQGGTGVQEQYF
TGCGCCAGCAGCCAAGGGGGGACAGGGGTTCAGGAGCAGTACTTC
>TRBV6-5|15|.|TRBJ1-5|.
CASSSQGSSNQPQHF
TGTGCCAGCAGCTCTCAAGGGAGTAGCAATCAGCCCCAGCATTTT
>TRBV20-1|12|.|TRBJ2-1|.
CSAVRPLNEQFF
TGCAGTGCCGTTAGGCCACTCAATGAGCAGTTCTTC
>TRBV20-1|13|.|TRBJ2-2|.
CSARRQVPGELFF
TGCAGTGCTAGGCGGCAGGTTCCCGGGGAGCTGTTTTTT
>TRBV5-6|16|TRBD1|TRBJ1-6|.
CASSPRTGSYNSPLHF
TGTGCCAGCAGCCCGAGGACAGGGTCCTATAATTCACCCCTCCACTTT
>TRBV7-3|15|.|TRBJ2-5|.
CASSLTPGAWETQYF
TGTGCCAGCAGCTTAACTCCGGGGGCCTGGGAGACCCAGTACTTC
>TRBV29-1|14|.|TRBJ2-7|few
CSAVTTGGADEQYF
TGCAGCGCTGTGACGACAGGAGGGGCCGACGAGCAGTACTTC
>TRBV4-3|15|.|TRBJ2-3|.
CASSHARGGADTQYF
TGCGCCAGCAGCCATGCCCGAGGGGGGGCAGATACGCAGTATTTT
>TRBV29-1|11|.|TRBJ1-4|.
CSVASNEKLFF
TGCAGCGTTGCCAGTAATGAAAAACTGTTTTTT
>TRBV11-2|14|.|TRBJ2-5|.
CASTRLGTQETQYF
TGTGCCAGCACGCGATTGGGGACCCAAGAGACCCAGTACTTC
>TRBV20-1|17|.|TRBJ1-2|.
CSARGGPTQATDYGYTF
TGCAGTGCCCGGGGGGGTCCCACACAGGCGACTGACTATGGCTACACCTTC
>TRBV6-5|14|TRBD1|TRBJ1-2|.
CASSYLTGGSGYTF
TGTGCCAGCAGTTACTTAACAGGGGGCAGCGGCTACACCTTC
>TRBV7-3|14|.|TRBJ2-3|.
CASSPPNEAQTQYF
TGTGCCAGCAGCCCTCCAAATGAGGCGCAAACGCAGTATTTT
>TRBV7-2|17|.|TRBJ1-6|.
CASSLGPPRETNSPLHF
TGTGCCAGCAGCTTAGGCCCCCCCAGGGAAACCAATTCACCCCTCCACTTT
>TRBV7-3|15|.|TRBJ1-2|few
CASSLTPGNGNGYTF
TGTGCCAGCAGCTTAACGCCGGGGAACGGGAATGGCTACACCTTC
>TRBV4-3|19|TRBD2|TRBJ2-3|.
CASSQESLAGVIYTDTQYF
TGCGCCAGCAGCCAAGAGTCTCTAGCGGGGGTCATTTACACAGATACGCAGTATTTT
>TRBV4-3|14|.|TRBJ2-3|.
CASSHLAGTDTQYF
TGCGCCAGCAGCCACCTCGCAGGCACAGATACGCAGTATTTT
>TRBV6-2/TRBV6-3|13|.|TRBJ2-7|.
CASSAYLRYEQYF
TGTGCCAGCAGCGCATACCTCCGATACGAGCAGTACTTC
>TRBV14|16|.|TRBJ2-1|few
CASSPLQGLVDNEQFF
TGTGCCAGCAGCCCTTTACAGGGTCTCGTCGACAATGAGCAGTTCTTC
>TRBV6-2/TRBV6-3|17|TRBD1|TRBJ2-1|once
CASSYSGTGGVYNEQFF
TGTGCCAGCAGTTACTCGGGGACAGGGGGCGTCTACAATGAGCAGTTCTTC
>TRBV29-1|14|.|TRBJ2-3|once
CSVEGVRETDTQYF
TGCAGCGTTGAAGGGGTCAGAGAGACAGATACGCAGTATTTT
>TRBV6-2/TRBV6-3|14|TRBD2|TRBJ2-1|once
CASSRTSVYNEQFF
TGTGCCAGCTCTCGGACTAGCGTATACAATGAGCAGTTCTTC
>TRBV3-1|15|TRBD1|TRBJ2-7|.
CASSLRDRGVHEQYF
TGTGCCAGCAGCCTCCGGGACAGGGGTGTCCACGAGCAGTACTTC
>TRBV5-6|14|TRBD1|TRBJ2-3|few
CASSFVGTANTQYF
TGTGCCAGCAGCTTCGTAGGGACAGCTAATACGCAGTATTTT
>TRBV7-8|19|.|TRBJ2-1|.
CASSLVPPGAGEAYNEQFF
TGTGCCAGCAGCTTAGTTCCTCCGGGGGCAGGGGAGGCCTACAATGAGCAGTTCTTC
>TRBV12-3/TRBV12-4|14|TRBD1|TRBJ1-2|few
CASSSGGGGYGYTF
TGTGCCAGCAGTTCAGGGGGGGGCGGCTATGGCTACACCTTC
>TRBV20-1|14|.|TRBJ2-1|.
CSARWISINNEQFF
TGCAGTGCTAGATGGATATCTATTAACAATGAGCAGTTCTTC
>TRBV29-1|16|TRBD1|TRBJ2-7|.
CCVEVPNRGTTYEQYF
TGCTGCGTTGAAGTCCCCAACAGGGGGACGACCTACGAGCAGTACTTC
>TRBV15|14|TRBD1|TRBJ1-4|.
CATSPQGWNEKLFF
TGTGCCACCAGCCCACAGGGGTGGAATGAAAAACTGTTTTTT